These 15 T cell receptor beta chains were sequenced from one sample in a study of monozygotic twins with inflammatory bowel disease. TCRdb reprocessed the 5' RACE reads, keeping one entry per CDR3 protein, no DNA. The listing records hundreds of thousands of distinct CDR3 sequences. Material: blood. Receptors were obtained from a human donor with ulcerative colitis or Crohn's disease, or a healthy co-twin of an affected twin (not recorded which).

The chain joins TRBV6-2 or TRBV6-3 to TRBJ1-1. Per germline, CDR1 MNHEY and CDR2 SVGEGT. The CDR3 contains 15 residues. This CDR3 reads CASSYPSAPNTEAFF.

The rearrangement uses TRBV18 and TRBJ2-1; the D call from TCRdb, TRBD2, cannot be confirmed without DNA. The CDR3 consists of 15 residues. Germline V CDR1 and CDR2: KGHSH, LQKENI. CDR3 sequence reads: CASSPGTSAYNEQFF.

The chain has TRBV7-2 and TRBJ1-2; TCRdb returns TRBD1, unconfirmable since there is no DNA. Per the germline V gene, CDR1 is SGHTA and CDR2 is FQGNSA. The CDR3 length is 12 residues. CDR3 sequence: CASSGRDYGYTF.

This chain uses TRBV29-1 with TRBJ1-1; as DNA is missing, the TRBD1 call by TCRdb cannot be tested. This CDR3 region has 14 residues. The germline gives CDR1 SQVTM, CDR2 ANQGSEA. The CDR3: CSVNRGVEGTEAFF. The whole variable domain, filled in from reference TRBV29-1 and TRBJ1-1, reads SAVISQKPSRDICQRGTSLTIQCQVDSQVTMMFWYRQQPGQSLTLIATANQGSEATYESGFVIDKFPISRPNLTFSTLTVSNMSPEDSSIYLCSVNRGVEGTEAFFGQGTRLTVV.

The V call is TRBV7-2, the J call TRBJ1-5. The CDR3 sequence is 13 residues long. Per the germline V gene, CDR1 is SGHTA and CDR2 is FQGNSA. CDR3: CASSPIYNQPQHF.

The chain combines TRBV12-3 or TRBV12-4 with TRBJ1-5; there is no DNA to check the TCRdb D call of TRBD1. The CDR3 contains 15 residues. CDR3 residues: CASSHNRGSNQPQHF.

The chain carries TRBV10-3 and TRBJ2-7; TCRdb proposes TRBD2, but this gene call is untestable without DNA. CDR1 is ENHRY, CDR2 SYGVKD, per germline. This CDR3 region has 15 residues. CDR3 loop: CAISEREGLTYEQYF.

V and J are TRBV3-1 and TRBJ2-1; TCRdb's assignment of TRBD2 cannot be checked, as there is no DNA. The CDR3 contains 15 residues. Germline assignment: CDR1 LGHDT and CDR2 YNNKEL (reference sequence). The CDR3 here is CASSRGLTSDNEQFF.

Here the CDR3 reads CSARVPRALYGYTF. The chain links TRBV20-1 to TRBJ1-2. Germline assignment: CDR1 DFQATT and CDR2 SNEGSKA (reference sequence). The CDR3 is 14 amino acids.

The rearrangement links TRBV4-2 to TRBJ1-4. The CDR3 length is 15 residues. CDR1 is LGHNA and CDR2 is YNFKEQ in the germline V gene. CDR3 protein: CASSPRRGRDEKLFF.

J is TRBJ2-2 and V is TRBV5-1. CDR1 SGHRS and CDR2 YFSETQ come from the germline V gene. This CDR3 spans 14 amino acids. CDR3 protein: CASSLEAGTGELFF.

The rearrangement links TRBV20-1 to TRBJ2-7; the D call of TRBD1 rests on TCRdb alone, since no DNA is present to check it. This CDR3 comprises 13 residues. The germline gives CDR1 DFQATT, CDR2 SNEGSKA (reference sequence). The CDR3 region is CSAKGDSSYEQYF.

The CDR3 sequence is CSALDGWNTEAFF. The chain combines TRBV20-1 with TRBJ1-1. The V gene's germline CDR1 is DFQATT and CDR2 SNEGSKA (reference sequence). This CDR3 region has 13 residues.

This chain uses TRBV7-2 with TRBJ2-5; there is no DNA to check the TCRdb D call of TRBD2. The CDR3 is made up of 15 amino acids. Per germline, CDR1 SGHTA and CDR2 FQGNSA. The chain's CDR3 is CASSLEGGGSGAQYF.

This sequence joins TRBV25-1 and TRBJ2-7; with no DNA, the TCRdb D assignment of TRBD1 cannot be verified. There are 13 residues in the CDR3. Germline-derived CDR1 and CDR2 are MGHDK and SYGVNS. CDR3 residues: CASSEGARDEQYF.